A selection of T cell receptor beta chains follows, all from one sample in a study of CD8+ T cells in alopecia areata. Only in-frame clones appear in the TCRdb table, and some are missing; sequencing was by immunoSEQ multiplex PCR. The data contain about 140,000 clones, roughly 82% of them singletons. Sequenced material: CD8+ T cells sorted from blood, taken at week 4, from a patient treated with tofacitinib. These TCRs come from a human donor with alopecia areata. Each CDR3 is given with its conserved first and last residue. The D gene is left open where the match is weak. Clone size is stated in some rows and not others, as once, few, many or a class when expanded.

CDR3aa | CDR3nt | d_gene | abundance | j_gene | v_gene
CASSLAQPFQETQYF | TGTGCCAGCAGCTTAGCACAGCCGTTCCAAGAGACCCAGTACTTC | . | . | TRBJ2-5 | TRBV7-9
CASSLAYRDYSYEQYF | TGTGCCAGCAGCTTAGCTTACAGGGACTACTCCTACGAGCAGTACTTC | . | . | TRBJ2-7 | TRBV7-8
CASSFLYNEQFF | TGTGCCAGCAGCTTTTTATACAATGAGCAGTTCTTC | . | . | TRBJ2-1 | TRBV7-2
CASSLVTGTSTADTQYF | TGTGCCAGCAGCCTAGTAACCGGGACTAGCACCGCAGATACGCAGTATTTT | TRBD2 | . | TRBJ2-3 | TRBV7-9
CASRTALYEQYF | TGTGCCAGCCGGACTGCCCTCTACGAGCAGTACTTC | . | few | TRBJ2-7 | TRBV2
CASSQHLADTQYF | TGCGCCAGCAGCCAACACCTAGCAGATACGCAGTATTTT | . | . | TRBJ2-3 | TRBV4-1
CSVVASGGPLTHEQFF | TGCAGCGTTGTGGCCAGCGGGGGGCCCCTTACCCATGAGCAGTTCTTC | TRBD2 | few | TRBJ2-1 | TRBV29-1
CASSKGEEGGGCTQYF | TGTGCCAGCAGCAAAGGGGAGGAAGGCGGGGGCTGCACGCAGTATTTT | . | few | TRBJ2-3 | TRBV21-1
CASSLSTVNIQYF | TGTGCCAGCAGCTTATCTACGGTAAACATTCAGTACTTC | . | . | TRBJ2-4 | TRBV7-9
CASSWGSNYGYTF | TGTGCCAGCAGTTGGGGGTCAAACTATGGCTACACCTTC | . | . | TRBJ1-2 | TRBV27
CASSQEGTNNEQFF | TGCGCCAGCAGCCAAGAAGGGACAAACAATGAGCAGTTCTTC | . | . | TRBJ2-1 | TRBV4-3
CAWEAGGHWNEQFF | TGTGCCTGGGAAGCGGGGGGGCACTGGAATGAGCAGTTCTTC | TRBD2 | . | TRBJ2-1 | TRBV30
CAWSVGVNTEAFF | TGTGCCTGGAGTGTTGGGGTGAACACTGAAGCTTTCTTT | . | few | TRBJ1-1 | TRBV30
CASFRSNEQFF | TGTGCCAGCTTCCGTTCCAATGAGCAGTTCTTC | . | . | TRBJ2-1 | TRBV11-2
CASGNSGGGYNEQFF | TGCGCCAGCGGTAATAGCGGGGGAGGCTACAATGAGCAGTTCTTC | TRBD2 | . | TRBJ2-1 | TRBV5-1
CASGLVLGFGGRGYEQYF | TGTGCTAGTGGTTTGGTACTGGGATTCGGTGGTAGGGGCTACGAGCAGTACTTC | . | . | TRBJ2-7 | TRBV12-5
CASSLGGQQFF | TGTGCCAGCAGCCTCGGGGGGCAACAGTTCTTC | . | few | TRBJ2-1 | TRBV6-5
CASSFPWGTGNGNEQFF | TGTGCCAGCAGCTTCCCCTGGGGGACAGGGAACGGCAATGAGCAGTTCTTC | TRBD1 | . | TRBJ2-1 | TRBV7-9
CASSPEWELFF | TGTGCCAGCAGCCCCGAATGGGAGCTGTTTTTT | . | . | TRBJ2-2 | TRBV7-2
CSVESGETSTDTQYF | TGCAGCGTTGAATCAGGGGAAACTAGCACAGATACGCAGTATTTT | . | . | TRBJ2-3 | TRBV29-1
CASKQGGSPLHF | TGTGCCAGCAAACAAGGGGGCTCACCCCTCCACTTT | TRBD1 | . | TRBJ1-6 | TRBV27
CASSLEPSGEGETQYF | TGTGCCAGCAGCTTAGAACCTAGCGGGGAGGGAGAGACCCAGTACTTC | TRBD2 | . | TRBJ2-5 | TRBV7-9
CASSFVTSGNTIYF | TGTGCCAGCAGCTTTGTGACCTCTGGAAACACCATATATTTT | . | . | TRBJ1-3 | TRBV7-9
CATSMPLRGNEQFF | TGTGCCACCAGCATGCCACTGAGGGGAAATGAGCAGTTCTTC | . | . | TRBJ2-1 | TRBV15
CASSPGQFASTDTQYF | TGTGCCAGCAGCCCAGGACAGTTCGCTAGCACAGATACGCAGTATTTT | . | . | TRBJ2-3 | TRBV7-9